A single count supports the clone carrying this T cell receptor (beta chain). Its specificity is not known. This record comes from a study of shared clonotypes between healthy human individuals. Broader study findings: Researchers found naive subsets generally carried larger estimated richness than memory subsets.

Only in-frame clones appear in the TCRdb table, and some are missing; sequencing was by immunoSEQ multiplex PCR. The sample holds over a million clones, roughly 96% seen once. Per the germline V gene, CDR1 is MNHEY and CDR2 is SMNVEV (reference sequence). Unmatched junction bases numbered 7, after V lost 5 bases and J lost 4 bases. The CDR3 contains 15 residues. Sequenced input: naive CD4+ T cells sorted from blood. As for subset: CD45RA+ positively selected. The clonotype comes from a man younger than 45 in good health. This rearrangement joins TRBV27 to TRBJ1-5, with TRBD1 identical over 8 bases. In DNA form, the CDR3 reads TGTGCCAGCAGTACCGACAGGGGAAGGAATCAGCCCCAGCATTTT. The encoded protein is CASSTDRGRNQPQHF.